The 17 T cell receptor beta chains given below trace back to one sample, sequenced in a study of CD8+ T cells in alopecia areata. The authors extracted RNA and reverse transcribed it into cDNA as the sequencing template. The protocol was immunoSEQ multiplex PCR, while the TCRdb copy is restricted to in-frame clones and leaves out a portion. This sample has about 110,000 clones, with approximately 59% found just once. The sequenced sample consisted of CD8+ T cells sorted from blood. The origin of the receptors is a human donor in good health.

The gene calls are TRBV5-1 and TRBJ2-4, with 10 bases matching TRBD1. CDR3 length: 21 residues. In germline, CDR1 is SGHRS, CDR2 YFSETQ. Trimming took 4 bases from V and 2 from J; bases not matched to a gene: 21. DNA of the CDR3: TGCGCCAGCAGCCCCCCTTCCGGGACAGGGGAAGGGGGTAGTACCAAAAACATTCAGTACTTC. Translation gives CASSPPSGTGEGGSTKNIQYF.

This chain connects TRBV2 to TRBJ2-1; the D is unclear. V was cut by 2 bases and J by 6 bases, with 5 bases left in between. Per germline, CDR1 SNHLY and CDR2 FYNNEI. This CDR3 region has 12 residues. CDR3 residues: CASSEWGNEQFF. The CDR3 coding sequence is TGTGCCAGCAGTGAATGGGGCAATGAGCAGTTCTTC.

This clone has just a few counts. V usage is TRBV4-3 and J usage is TRBJ2-7, with D tentatively TRBD1 or TRBD2 (5 bases each). Germline V gene data show CDR1 as LGHNA and CDR2 as YSLEER. Trimming took 0 bases from V and 3 from J, leaving 12 bases between them. This CDR3 region has 15 residues. CDR3 bases: TGCGCCAGCAGCCAAGATCGTGGGGGTGGCTACGAGCAGTACTTC. This codes for CASSQDRGGGYEQYF.

This clone came up a few times. This chain joins TRBV28 and TRBJ2-1; 8 bases are shared with TRBD1. The CDR3 extends over 16 amino acids. Germline CDR1 and CDR2: MDHEN and SYDVKM. V shed 2 bases, J shed 4 bases, and the junction held 7 bases outside the gene matches. The CDR3 nucleotides read TGTGCCAGCAGTTTAGCGTCGGGACAGGTGTACAATGAGCAGTTCTTC. This gives the protein CASSLASGQVYNEQFF.

The chain couples TRBV5-6 to TRBJ2-7, with D uncertain. CDR1 is SGHDT and CDR2 is YYEEEE in the germline V gene. The germline V and J ends were trimmed by 1 base and 0 bases, with 8 bases remaining between them. The CDR3 covers 14 residues. CDR3 nucleotides: TGTGCCAGCAGCTTGTCCGGCCGCTCCTACGAGCAGTACTTC. Translated, it gives CASSLSGRSYEQYF.

The chain recombines TRBV7-9 with TRBJ2-7, with D uncertain. CDR3 size: 13 residues. V was shortened by 5 bases and J by 3 bases, with 11 bases between the two germline ends. CDR1 is SEHNR, CDR2 FQNEAQ, per germline (reference sequence). The CDR3 sequence: CASSPPAFYEQYF. The CDR3 DNA reads TGTGCCAGCAGCCCTCCCGCCTTCTACGAGCAGTACTTC.

This clone was counted a few times. V is TRBV9 and J is TRBJ2-5; tentatively, D is TRBD1 (6 bases). CDR1 and CDR2 from the germline V gene are SGDLS and YYNGEE. The CDR3 runs 15 residues. Deletions cut 3 bases from V and 2 bases from J, with 14 bases between. CDR3 DNA sequence: TGTGCCAGCAGCGCCGGACAGCAACCTCAAGAGACCCAGTACTTC. Translating it yields CASSAGQQPQETQYF.

The chain employs TRBV2 and TRBJ1-2; weak D call: TRBD1 (5 bases). CDR3 length: 16 residues. V was shortened by 7 bases and J by 5 bases, with 23 bases between the two germline ends. Per the germline V gene, CDR1 is SNHLY and CDR2 is FYNNEI. The chain's CDR3 is CASISRGPQGEYGYTF. CDR3 sequence (DNA): TGTGCCAGCATTTCCCGGGGACCGCAGGGCGAGTATGGCTACACCTTC.

V gene TRBV2 combines with J gene TRBJ1-1; possible D gene TRBD1, 5 bases. Germline-derived CDR1 and CDR2 are SNHLY and FYNNEI. The CDR3 contains 14 residues. V lost 4 bases and J 1 base, leaving 10 bases between the germline ends. Written as DNA, the CDR3 is TGTGCCAGCAGTGTATGGGGGTGGAACACTGAAGCTTTCTTT. Amino acids: CASSVWGWNTEAFF.

This clone was detected only a few times. The chain's CDR3 is CASSIDIATGAYNEQFF. In nucleotides, the CDR3 is TGTGCCAGTAGTATAGATATAGCGACAGGGGCCTACAATGAGCAGTTCTTC. The chain combines TRBV19 with TRBJ2-1; 8 bases agree with TRBD1. Germline CDR1 reads LNHDA; CDR2 reads SQIVND (reference sequence). This CDR3 is 17 amino acids long. With V trimmed by 0 bases and J by 2 bases, 6 bases remained unmatched.

The chain joins TRBV28 to TRBJ1-5; 7 bases agree with TRBD1. The V gene's germline CDR1 is MDHEN and CDR2 SYDVKM. Germline trimming cut 5 bases from V and 7 bases from J; bases unmatched to any gene: 5. This CDR3 has 13 amino acids. CDR3 sequence (DNA): TGTGCCAGCAGTCCAGGGGGGACGCAGCCCCAGCATTTT. Protein: CASSPGGTQPQHF. The complete variable domain, with remaining parts taken from reference TRBV28 and TRBJ1-5, reads DVKVTQSSRYLVKRTGEKVFLECVQDMDHENMFWYRQDPGLGLRLIYFSYDVKMKEKGDIPEGYSVSREKKERFSLILESASTNQTSMYLCASSPGGTQPQHFGDGTRLSIL.

The chain carries TRBV30 and TRBJ2-5; D uncertain. Germline V gives CDR1 GTSNPN, CDR2 SVGIG (reference sequence). V shed 0 bases and J shed 4 bases, with 3 bases lying between them. This CDR3 is 11 amino acids long. The CDR3 spells CAWSVGETQYF. CDR3 DNA: TGTGCCTGGAGTGTGGGAGAGACCCAGTACTTC.

The gene calls are TRBV19 and TRBJ1-5; D ambiguous. Germline values: CDR1 LNHDA, CDR2 SQIVND (reference sequence). V gave up 1 base and J gave up 0 bases, with 7 bases separating them. This CDR3 region has 15 residues. DNA for the CDR3: TGTGCCAGTAGTATAGTTCCATATAGCAATCAGCCCCAGCATTTT. Translated, it gives CASSIVPYSNQPQHF.

This chain uses TRBV6-4 with TRBJ2-3; 9 nucleotides agree with TRBD2. Germline-derived CDR1 and CDR2 are MRHNA and SNTAGT. This CDR3 comprises 15 residues. J gave up 4 bases and V 2 bases, and 4 bases lay outside the gene matches. As DNA, the CDR3 is TGTGCCAGCAGTGACGGCGGGGGGGCGGCAGATACGCAGTATTTT. This gives the protein CASSDGGGAADTQYF.

The chain employs TRBV7-9 and TRBJ1-1; TRBD1 agrees at 9 bases. Per the germline V gene, CDR1 is SEHNR and CDR2 is FQNEAQ (reference sequence). With 5 bases clipped from V and 8 bases from J, the junction kept 3 bases outside the gene matches. This CDR3 is 12 amino acids long. The chain's CDR3 is CASSPGTGEAFF. CDR3 DNA: TGTGCCAGCAGCCCCGGGACAGGGGAAGCTTTCTTT.

The chain is built from TRBV4-1 and TRBJ1-6, with unresolved D. There are 15 residues in the CDR3. Germline-derived CDR1 and CDR2 are MGHRA and YSYEKL. V lost 4 bases and J lost 0, with 7 bases in between. CDR3 DNA sequence: TGCGCCAGCAGCCTAGATAGCTCCTATAATTCACCCCTCCACTTT. It encodes CASSLDSSYNSPLHF.

J is TRBJ2-5 and V is TRBV13; TRBD2 is a possible D gene (5 bases). The CDR3 is made up of 14 amino acids. CDR1 and CDR2 (germline): PRHDT, FYEKMQ (reference sequence). V shed 2 bases and J shed 2 bases, with 9 bases lying between them. This CDR3 reads CASSLSGVQETQYF. The CDR3, as DNA: TGTGCCAGCAGCTTATCCGGGGTTCAAGAGACCCAGTACTTC.